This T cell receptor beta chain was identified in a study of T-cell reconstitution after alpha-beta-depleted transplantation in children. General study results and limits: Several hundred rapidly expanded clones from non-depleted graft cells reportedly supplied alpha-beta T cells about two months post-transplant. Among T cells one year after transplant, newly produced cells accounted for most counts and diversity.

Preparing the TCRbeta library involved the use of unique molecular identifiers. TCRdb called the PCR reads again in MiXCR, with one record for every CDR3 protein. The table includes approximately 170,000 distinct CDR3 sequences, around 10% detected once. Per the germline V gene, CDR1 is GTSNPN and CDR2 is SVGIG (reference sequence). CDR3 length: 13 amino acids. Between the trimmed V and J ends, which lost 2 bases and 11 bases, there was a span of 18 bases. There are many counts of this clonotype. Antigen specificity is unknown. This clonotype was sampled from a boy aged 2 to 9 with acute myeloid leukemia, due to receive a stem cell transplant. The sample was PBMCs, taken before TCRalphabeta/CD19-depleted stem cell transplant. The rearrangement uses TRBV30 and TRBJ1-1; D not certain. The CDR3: CAWSQDFHGSAFF. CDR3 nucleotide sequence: TGTGCCTGGAGTCAGGATTTTCACGGGTCGGCTTTCTTT.